Presented here are 18 T cell receptor beta chains from one specimen sequenced in a study of siplizumab effects on memory and regulatory T cells. The protocol was immunoSEQ multiplex PCR, while the TCRdb copy is restricted to in-frame clones and leaves out a portion. The sample contains roughly 120,000 clones, just under 95% of which appear only once. Specimen: CD4+ T cells sorted from blood. Every receptor here comes from a human donor in good health.

The chain joins TRBV14 to TRBJ2-4, with D perhaps matching TRBD2 (6 bases). CDR3 length: 16 residues. V was trimmed by 1 base and J by 1 base, leaving 11 bases between them. Looked up from germline, CDR1 is SGHDN and CDR2 is FVKESK. The CDR3 protein is CASSQGVSGAKNIQYF. Here the CDR3 DNA reads TGTGCCAGCAGCCAAGGGGTGAGCGGGGCCAAAAACATTCAGTACTTC.

V is TRBV11-2 and J is TRBJ1-1; D is unresolved. Trimming took off 2 bases at V and 3 bases at J, with 7 bases between the two ends. From germline, CDR1 is SGHAT and CDR2 FQNNGV. The length of the CDR3 is 13 residues. The CDR3: CASSLQLYTEAFF. DNA for the CDR3: TGTGCCAGCAGCTTACAACTCTACACTGAAGCTTTCTTT.

This clone has more than one count but fewer than ten. The rearrangement links TRBV19 to TRBJ1-1; 7 bases agree with TRBD1. V lost 3 bases and J lost 6; bases outside the gene matches: 7. CDR1 and CDR2 from the germline V gene are LNHDA and SQIVND (reference sequence). This CDR3 is built from 14 residues. CDR3 nucleotides: TGTGCCAGTAGTATGCGACAGGGTCGCCCTGAAGCTTTCTTT. Amino acid sequence: CASSMRQGRPEAFF. Full variable domain (remainder filled in from reference TRBV19 and TRBJ1-1): DGGITQSPKYLFRKEGQNVTLSCEQNLNHDAMYWYRQDPGQGLRLIYYSQIVNDFQKGDIAEGYSVSREKKESFPLTVTSAQKNPTAFYLCASSMRQGRPEAFFGQGTRLTVV.

The chain is built from TRBV10-2 and TRBJ2-7, with 8 bases aligning to TRBD1. This CDR3 is built from 15 residues. Trimming removed 3 bases from V and 3 bases from J; junction bases left unmatched: 7. The germline gives CDR1 WSHSY, CDR2 SAAADI. The chain's CDR3 is CASSETDRGHYEQYF. The DNA for the CDR3 is TGCGCCAGCAGTGAAACCGACAGGGGCCACTACGAGCAGTACTTC.

Note on this clone: Other DNA sequences in this specimen translate into the identical CDR3. The chain links TRBV10-3 to TRBJ2-2; D might be TRBD1 (5 bases). CDR3 length equals 17 residues. V was clipped by 3 bases and J by 1 base, with 15 bases between them. The V gene's germline CDR1 is ENHRY and CDR2 SYGVKD. CDR3 in DNA: TGTGCCATCAGTGAAGCCACGACAGTTCTGAACACCGGGGAGCTGTTTTTT. This encodes CAISEATTVLNTGELFF.

This rearrangement joins TRBV2 to TRBJ2-7; 8 bases fit TRBD1. The CDR3 is 14 residues long. V was clipped by 3 bases and J by 3 bases; unmatched bases: 4. Per germline, CDR1 SNHLY and CDR2 FYNNEI. The CDR3 nucleotides read TGTGCCAGCAGTGAGACAGGGGCAGGCTACGAGCAGTACTTC. It encodes CASSETGAGYEQYF.

The rearrangement joins TRBV29-1 to TRBJ2-2; 8 bases map to TRBD2. Germline assignment: CDR1 SQVTM and CDR2 ANQGSEA. CDR3 length equals 14 residues. After removal of 7 bases from V and 5 bases from J, the junction contained 9 bases not matched to a gene. For the CDR3, the DNA is TGCAGCGGGGGAAGCGGGAGATGGACCGGGGAGCTGTTTTTT. It translates to CSGGSGRWTGELFF.

This chain connects TRBV9 to TRBJ1-1; the D gene is possibly TRBD1 (6 bases). Germline V CDR1 and CDR2: SGDLS, YYNGEE. The CDR3 is 20 amino acids. V was cut by 1 base and J by 0 bases, with 25 bases left in between. CDR3 DNA sequence: TGTGCCAGCAGCGTATCCCCAGGGGACGATTTTCAACCGATGAACACTGAAGCTTTCTTT. It is translated as CASSVSPGDDFQPMNTEAFF.

The rearrangement links TRBV5-5 to TRBJ2-2; 10 positions agree with TRBD2. The trim removed 1 base at V and 6 bases at J, leaving 6 bases unmatched. CDR1 and CDR2 (germline): SGHKS, YYEKEE (reference sequence). This CDR3 contains 16 residues. CDR3 in DNA: TGTGCCAGCAGCTTGTTTAGCGGGAGGCCCCCCGGGGAGCTGTTTTTT. Its translation: CASSLFSGRPPGELFF.

CDR3 nucleotides: TGCAGCGTTCCGGGACAGGGCTTATCTAACTATGGCTACACCTTC. This encodes CSVPGQGLSNYGYTF. The chain combines TRBV29-1 with TRBJ1-2; 9 nucleotides line up with TRBD1. This CDR3 comprises 15 residues. Unmatched junction bases numbered 7, after V lost 5 bases and J lost 0 bases. Germline assignment: CDR1 SQVTM and CDR2 ANQGSEA.

The V gene is TRBV11-2, the J gene TRBJ2-2; 7 nucleotides match TRBD1. Unmatched junction bases numbered 13, after V lost 5 bases and J lost 1 base. The germline V gene has CDR1 SGHAT and CDR2 FQNNGV. The CDR3 covers 18 residues. The CDR3: CASSRTTGIHVNTGELFF. The DNA for the CDR3 is TGTGCCAGCAGCCGCACGACAGGGATACACGTGAACACCGGGGAGCTGTTTTTT.

This clone was recorded once. The V and J genes are TRBV6-5 and TRBJ2-2; no clear D. Trimming took off 8 bases at V and 4 bases at J, with 14 bases between the two ends. This CDR3 comprises 14 residues. Looked up from germline, CDR1 is MNHEY and CDR2 is SVGAGI. The DNA for the CDR3 is TGTGCCAGCCAACCCCCGCGGACCACCGGGGAGCTGTTTTTT. Protein sequence: CASQPPRTTGELFF.

The V call is TRBV7-3, the J call TRBJ1-2, with D unresolved. Germline V CDR1 and CDR2: SGHTA, FQGTGA. The V and J ends lost 5 bases and 8 bases respectively, with 15 bases between them. The CDR3 is 13 residues long. The CDR3 nucleotides read TGTGCCAGCAGCCGTCCGGGGTCCCGGGGCTACACCTTC. It yields the protein CASSRPGSRGYTF.

This chain connects TRBV5-8 to TRBJ1-4; 8 positions agree with TRBD1. The V segment lost 4 bases and the J segment 0 bases; nucleotides outside the gene matches: 8. The CDR3 loop spans 17 amino acids. Germline assignment: CDR1 SGHTS and CDR2 YDEGEE. CDR3 residues: CASSGGTGSTTNEKLFF. The CDR3 nucleotides read TGTGCCAGCAGCGGGGGGACAGGAAGCACAACTAATGAAAAACTGTTTTTT.

The rearrangement links TRBV6-1 to TRBJ2-7, with unresolved D. V was cut by 3 bases and J by 4 bases, with 16 bases left in between. The germline V gene has CDR1 MNHNS and CDR2 SASEGT. The CDR3 has 15 amino acids. CDR3 in DNA: TGTGCCAGCAGTGAGCATCTAGGTTTAGGGTACGAGCAGTACTTC. Translating it yields CASSEHLGLGYEQYF.

The J gene is TRBJ2-3, the V gene TRBV23-1; 7 nucleotides line up with TRBD1. TRBV23-1 is noted as an ORF with a role that remains uncertain. CDR3 length equals 16 residues. The V segment lost 2 bases and the J segment 2 bases; nucleotides outside the gene matches: 7. The CDR3 region is CASSQGDSQPTDTQYF. The CDR3, as DNA: TGCGCCAGCAGTCAAGGGGACAGCCAACCCACAGATACGCAGTATTTT.

The chain carries TRBV9 and TRBJ1-1; TRBD1 is a possible D gene (5 bases). Trimming removed 6 bases from V and 3 bases from J, with 15 bases in between. Germline CDR1 and CDR2: SGDLS and YYNGEE. The length of the CDR3 is 14 residues. The CDR3 here is CASNLAGRDTEAFF. The CDR3 coding sequence is TGTGCCAGCAATTTGGCAGGGAGGGACACTGAAGCTTTCTTT.

V is TRBV27 and J is TRBJ2-5; possible D gene TRBD2, 5 bases. CDR1 is MNHEY and CDR2 is SMNVEV in the germline V gene (reference sequence). This CDR3 region has 11 residues. V lost 5 bases and J lost 7, with 8 bases in between. In nucleotides, the CDR3 is TGTGCCAGCAGTGGACGGGGGACCCAGTACTTC. Its translation: CASSGRGTQYF.